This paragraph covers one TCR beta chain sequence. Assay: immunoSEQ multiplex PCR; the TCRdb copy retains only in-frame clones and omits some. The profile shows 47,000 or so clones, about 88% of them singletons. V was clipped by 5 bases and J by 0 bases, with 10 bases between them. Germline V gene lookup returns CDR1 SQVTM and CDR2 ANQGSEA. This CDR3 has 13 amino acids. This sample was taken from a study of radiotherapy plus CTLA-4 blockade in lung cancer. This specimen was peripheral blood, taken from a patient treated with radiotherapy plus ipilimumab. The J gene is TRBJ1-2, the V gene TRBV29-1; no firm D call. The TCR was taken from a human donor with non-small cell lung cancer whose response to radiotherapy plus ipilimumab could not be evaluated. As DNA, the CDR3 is TGCAGCGTTAGCGGTACTGCTAACTATGGCTACACCTTC. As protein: CSVSGTANYGYTF.